This note documents a single T cell receptor (beta chain) sequence. Its specificity is unknown. The data stem from a study of OX40 agonist ivuxolimab in advanced cancers. Study context: Patients were treated with intravenous ivuxolimab, dosed at 0.01 to 10 mg/kg and infused every 2 weeks.

The protocol was immunoSEQ multiplex PCR, while the TCRdb copy is restricted to in-frame clones and leaves out a portion. The sample shows 26,000 or so clones, roughly 90% of them seen only once. Overall study results and limits: On average, CD8+ T cells had more expanded clones than CD4+. Undetermined was the antigen specificity of the expanded peripheral T cells.

Source: CD4+ or CD8+ T cells sorted from blood, taken in a trial of the OX40 agonist ivuxolimab. This sequence originates from an adult with an advanced solid tumor such as melanoma, head and neck, liver or kidney cancer.

CDR3 residues: CASSIDLTGELFF. For the CDR3, the DNA is TGTGCCAGTAGTATAGATCTTACCGGGGAGCTGTTTTTT. The V gene is TRBV19, the J gene TRBJ2-2; no clear D. CDR1 is LNHDA, CDR2 SQIVND, per germline (reference sequence). V lost 0 bases to trimming and J lost 5 bases, with 4 bases between them. The CDR3 sequence is 13 residues long. Variable domain in full (rest from reference TRBV19 and TRBJ2-2): DGGITQSPKYLFRKEGQNVTLSCEQNLNHDAMYWYRQDPGQGLRLIYYSQIVNDFQKGDIAEGYSVSREKKESFPLTVTSAQKNPTAFYLCASSIDLTGELFFGEGSRLTVL.